These T cell receptor beta chains were read from a single sample in a study of shared clonotypes between healthy human individuals. Method: immunoSEQ multiplex PCR; TCRdb's copy keeps in-frame clones and lacks some. The table has approximately 2,200,000 clones, roughly 91% seen once. Sequencing was carried out using naive CD8+ T cells from PBMCs. The receptor source for this set is a young man in good health. Some clones in this sample may be carry-over from other donors' samples. CDR3s include the opening cysteine and the closing phenylalanine or tryptophan. D genes are given only for firm matches. The size of a clone is reported for some rows only, either as once, few or many, or as a class for expanded clones.

- | 14 | TRBJ2-7 | - | TRBV18 | CASSPFGPSYEQYF | TGTGCCAGCTCACCCTTCGGCCCCTCCTACGAGCAGTACTTC
- | 16 | TRBJ1-5 | - | TRBV6-5 | CASSYPHRYSNQPQHF | TGTGCCAGCAGTTACCCACACCGATATAGCAATCAGCCCCAGCATTTT
- | 15 | TRBJ2-3 | - | TRBV11-3 | CASSLGAGVTDTQYF | TGTGCCAGCAGCTTAGGTGCGGGTGTCACAGATACGCAGTATTTT
- | 13 | TRBJ2-7 | once | TRBV7-9 | CASSASGSYEQYF | TGTGCCAGCAGCGCCTCAGGTTCCTACGAGCAGTACTTC
- | 13 | TRBJ1-2 | few | TRBV2 | CASSEGTIYGYTF | TGTGCCAGCAGCGAAGGGACAATCTATGGCTACACCTTC
TRBD2 | 19 | TRBJ2-1 | once | TRBV5-6 | CASSLTGTSGSRGYNEQFF | TGTGCCAGCAGCTTAACCGGGACTAGCGGGAGTCGGGGCTACAATGAGCAGTTCTTC
TRBD2 | 16 | TRBJ2-7 | few | TRBV19 | CASSPRLAGGPYEQYF | TGTGCCAGTAGTCCCCGATTAGCGGGAGGGCCTTACGAGCAGTACTTC
- | 15 | TRBJ2-5 | - | TRBV7-2 | CASSFSRNFQETQYF | TGTGCCAGCAGCTTTAGTCGGAATTTCCAAGAGACCCAGTACTTC
TRBD1 | 17 | TRBJ1-1 | - | TRBV27 | CASSPVPGQGAVTEAFF | TGTGCCAGCAGTCCCGTCCCGGGACAGGGGGCAGTCACTGAAGCTTTCTTT
TRBD1 | 15 | TRBJ2-7 | - | TRBV28 | CASSPRTGDGYEQYF | TGTGCCAGCAGTCCACGGACAGGGGATGGCTACGAGCAGTACTTC
TRBD1 | 15 | TRBJ1-2 | - | TRBV27 | CASSSGQEQLYGYTF | TGTGCCAGCAGTTCCGGACAGGAGCAGCTATATGGCTACACCTTC